This TCR beta chain derives from a study of blood T cell repertoires in COVID-19. Study overall: Sample material is recorded as cDNA or gDNA derived from T cells, B-cell-depleted T cells, or PBMCs.

Methods used by the authors: Amplification from reference gene primers served as the basis for estimated nucleated cell counts. The assay was immunoSEQ multiplex PCR, and TCRdb's table has in-frame clones only and misses some. That table is the source of V, J and clone size, and D and trimming were worked out from the DNA. Among 350,000 to 450,000 clones listed, roughly nine tenths were seen once. Germline CDR1 SGDLS, CDR2 YYNGEE. V gave up 2 bases and J gave up 4 bases, with 15 bases separating them. This CDR3 has 16 amino acids. Sequencing was performed on PBMCs or T cells enriched from blood (not recorded which). The sequence came from a woman aged 35 to 49 who had been exposed to COVID-19. V usage is TRBV9 and J usage is TRBJ2-2, with D possibly matching TRBD1 (6 bases). CDR3 sequence (DNA): TGTGCCAGCAGCGTGTCCGGGACAAAGATCACCGGGGAGCTGTTTTTT. This encodes CASSVSGTKITGELFF.